This TCR beta chain was found in a study of T cell responses to AZD1222 COVID-19 vaccine. Findings of the study overall: Repertoire sampling was restricted to post-peak T cell response timepoints. Spike regions recognized by vaccine-associated CD4 TCRs spanned the protein, led by 160-218 and 743-854.

The CDR3 length is 15 residues. The V and J ends lost 2 bases and 5 bases, in that order; junction bases with no gene match: 8. Turning to this clone: The antigen is unknown.

Measured with immunoSEQ multiplex PCR; TCRdb has only the in-frame clones, and not every one. The sample contains 130,000 to 150,000 clones, approximately 94% of which appear only once. The sequences come from peripheral blood, collected on day 0 of AZD1222 vaccination. V gene TRBV23-1 combines with J gene TRBJ1-2, with 7 bases aligning to TRBD1. TRBV23-1 is an open reading frame, and its role is uncertain. The TCR originated in an adult in good health. The CDR3 loop is CASSQKTGWLYGYTF. Here the CDR3 DNA reads TGCGCCAGCAGTCAAAAGACAGGGTGGCTTTATGGCTACACCTTC.